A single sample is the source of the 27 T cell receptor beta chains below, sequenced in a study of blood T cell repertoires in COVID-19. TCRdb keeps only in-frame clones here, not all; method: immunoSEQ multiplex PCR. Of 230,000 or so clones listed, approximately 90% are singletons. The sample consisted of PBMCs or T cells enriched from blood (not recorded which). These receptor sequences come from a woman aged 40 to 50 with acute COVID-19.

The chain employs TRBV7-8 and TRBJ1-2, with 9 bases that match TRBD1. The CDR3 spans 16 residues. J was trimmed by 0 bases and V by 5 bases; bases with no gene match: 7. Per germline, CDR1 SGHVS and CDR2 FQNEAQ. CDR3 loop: CASSRSGTGTNYGYTF. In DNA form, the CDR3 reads TGTGCCAGCAGCCGTTCCGGGACAGGGACTAACTATGGCTACACCTTC.

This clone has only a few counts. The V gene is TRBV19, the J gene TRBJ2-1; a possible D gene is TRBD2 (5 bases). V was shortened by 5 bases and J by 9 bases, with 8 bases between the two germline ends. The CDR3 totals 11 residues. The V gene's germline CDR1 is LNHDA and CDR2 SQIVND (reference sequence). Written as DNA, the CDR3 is TGTGCCAGTAGTCGGGGTACTGAGCAGTTCTTC. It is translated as CASSRGTEQFF.

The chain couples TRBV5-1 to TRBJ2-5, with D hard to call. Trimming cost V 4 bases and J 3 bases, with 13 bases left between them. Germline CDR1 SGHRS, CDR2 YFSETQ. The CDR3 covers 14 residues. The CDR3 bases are TGCGCCAGCAGCCGATCAACCCGGGAAGAGACCCAGTACTTC. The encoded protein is CASSRSTREETQYF.

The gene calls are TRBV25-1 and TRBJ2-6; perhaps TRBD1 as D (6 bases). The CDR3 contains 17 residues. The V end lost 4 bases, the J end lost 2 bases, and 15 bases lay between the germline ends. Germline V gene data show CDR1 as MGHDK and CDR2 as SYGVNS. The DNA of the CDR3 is TGTGCCAGCAGTGTTTTGCAGGGGAGTCCTGGGGCCAACGTCCTGACTTTC. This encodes CASSVLQGSPGANVLTF.

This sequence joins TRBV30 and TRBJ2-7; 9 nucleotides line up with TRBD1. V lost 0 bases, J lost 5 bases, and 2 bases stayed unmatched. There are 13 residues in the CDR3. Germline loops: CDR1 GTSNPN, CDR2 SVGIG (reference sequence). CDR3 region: CAWSVQGADEQYV. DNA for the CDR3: TGTGCCTGGAGTGTACAGGGGGCAGACGAGCAGTACGTC.

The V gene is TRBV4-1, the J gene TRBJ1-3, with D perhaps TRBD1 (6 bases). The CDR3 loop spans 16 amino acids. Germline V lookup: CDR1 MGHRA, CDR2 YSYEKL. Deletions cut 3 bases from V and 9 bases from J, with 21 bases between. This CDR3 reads CASSHVSQGYSGTIYF. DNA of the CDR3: TGCGCCAGCAGCCATGTAAGCCAGGGGTACTCGGGCACCATATATTTT.

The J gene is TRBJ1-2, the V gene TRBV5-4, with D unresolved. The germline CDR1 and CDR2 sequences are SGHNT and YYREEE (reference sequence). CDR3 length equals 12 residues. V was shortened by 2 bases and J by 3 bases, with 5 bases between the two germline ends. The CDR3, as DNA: TGTGCCAGCAGCTTAGCGGACTATGGCTACACCTTC. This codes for CASSLADYGYTF.

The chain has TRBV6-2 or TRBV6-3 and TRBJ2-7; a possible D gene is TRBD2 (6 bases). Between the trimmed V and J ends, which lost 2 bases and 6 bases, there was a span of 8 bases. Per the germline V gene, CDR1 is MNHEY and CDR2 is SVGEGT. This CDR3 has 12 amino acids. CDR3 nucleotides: TGTGCCAGCAGTTACGGAGGGTCCGAGCAGTACGTC. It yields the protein CASSYGGSEQYV.

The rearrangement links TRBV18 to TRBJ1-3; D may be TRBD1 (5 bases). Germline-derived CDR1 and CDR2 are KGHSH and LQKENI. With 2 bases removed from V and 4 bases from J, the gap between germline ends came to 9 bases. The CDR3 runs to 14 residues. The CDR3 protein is CASSPVGPGNTIYF. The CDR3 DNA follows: TGTGCCAGCTCACCAGTGGGGCCAGGAAACACCATATATTTT.

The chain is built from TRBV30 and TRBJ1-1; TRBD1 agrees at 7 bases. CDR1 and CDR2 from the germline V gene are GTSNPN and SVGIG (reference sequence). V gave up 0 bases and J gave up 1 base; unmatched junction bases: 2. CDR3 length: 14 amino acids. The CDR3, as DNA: TGTGCCTGGAGTGTAAAGGGGGCGAACACTGAAGCTTTCTTT. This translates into CAWSVKGANTEAFF.

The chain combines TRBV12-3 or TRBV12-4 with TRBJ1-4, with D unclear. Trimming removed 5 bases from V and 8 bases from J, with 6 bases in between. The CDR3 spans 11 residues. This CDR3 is CASSPGEKLFF. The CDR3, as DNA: TGTGCCAGCAGTCCAGGAGAAAAACTGTTTTTT.

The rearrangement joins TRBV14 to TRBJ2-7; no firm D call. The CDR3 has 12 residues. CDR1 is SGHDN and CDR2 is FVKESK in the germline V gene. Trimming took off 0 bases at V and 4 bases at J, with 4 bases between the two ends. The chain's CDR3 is CASSQDMYEQYF. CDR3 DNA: TGTGCCAGCAGCCAAGATATGTACGAGCAGTACTTC. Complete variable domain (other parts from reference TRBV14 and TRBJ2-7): EAGVTQFPSHSVIEKGQTVTLRCDPISGHDNLYWYRRVMGKEIKFLLHFVKESKQDESGMPNNRFLAERTGGTYSTLKVQPAELEDSGVYFCASSQDMYEQYFGPGTRLTVT.

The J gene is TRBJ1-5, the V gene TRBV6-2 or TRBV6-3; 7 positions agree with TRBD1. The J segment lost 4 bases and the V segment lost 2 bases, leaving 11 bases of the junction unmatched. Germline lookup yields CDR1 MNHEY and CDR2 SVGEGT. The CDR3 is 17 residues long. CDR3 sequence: CASSYQLQGTFNQPQHF. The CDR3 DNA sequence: TGTGCCAGCAGTTACCAGCTACAGGGGACCTTTAATCAGCCCCAGCATTTT.

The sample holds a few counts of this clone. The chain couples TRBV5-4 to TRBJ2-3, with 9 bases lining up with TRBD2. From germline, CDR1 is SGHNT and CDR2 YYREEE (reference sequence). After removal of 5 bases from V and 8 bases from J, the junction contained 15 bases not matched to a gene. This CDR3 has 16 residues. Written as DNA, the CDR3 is TGTGCCAGCAGAGCTGCCTCTAGCGGGGTCCGCGGTACGCAGTATTTT. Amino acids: CASRAASSGVRGTQYF.

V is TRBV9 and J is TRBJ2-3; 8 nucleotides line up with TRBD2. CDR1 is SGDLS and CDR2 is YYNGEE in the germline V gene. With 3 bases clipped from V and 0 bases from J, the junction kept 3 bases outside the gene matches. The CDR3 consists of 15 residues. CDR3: CASSAGGDSTDTQYF. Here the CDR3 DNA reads TGTGCCAGCAGCGCCGGGGGGGATAGCACAGATACGCAGTATTTT.

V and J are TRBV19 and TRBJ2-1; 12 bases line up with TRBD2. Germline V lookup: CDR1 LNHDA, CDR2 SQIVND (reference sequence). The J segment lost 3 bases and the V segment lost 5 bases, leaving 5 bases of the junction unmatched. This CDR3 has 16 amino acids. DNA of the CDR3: TGTGCCAGTAGTTTACTAGCGGGAGGTCTCTACAATGAGCAGTTCTTC. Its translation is CASSLLAGGLYNEQFF. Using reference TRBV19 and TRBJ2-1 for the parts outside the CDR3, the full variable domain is DGGITQSPKYLFRKEGQNVTLSCEQNLNHDAMYWYRQDPGQGLRLIYYSQIVNDFQKGDIAEGYSVSREKKESFPLTVTSAQKNPTAFYLCASSLLAGGLYNEQFFGPGTRLTVL.

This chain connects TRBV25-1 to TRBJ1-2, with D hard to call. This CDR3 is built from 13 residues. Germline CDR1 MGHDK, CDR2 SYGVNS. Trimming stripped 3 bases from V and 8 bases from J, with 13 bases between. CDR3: CASSDRRARGYTF. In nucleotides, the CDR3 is TGTGCCAGCAGTGATAGGAGGGCAAGAGGCTACACCTTC.

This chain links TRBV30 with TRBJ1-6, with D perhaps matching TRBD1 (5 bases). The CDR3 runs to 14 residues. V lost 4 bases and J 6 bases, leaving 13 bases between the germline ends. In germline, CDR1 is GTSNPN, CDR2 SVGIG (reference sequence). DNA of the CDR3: TGTGCCTGGACCAGCGACAGAGTTAATTCACCCCTCCACTTT. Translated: CAWTSDRVNSPLHF.

CDR3 nucleotides: TGTGCCAGCAGTGAAAGGACAGGGAGGGATTCACCCCTCCACTTT. As protein: CASSERTGRDSPLHF. The rearrangement joins TRBV25-1 to TRBJ1-6; TRBD1 matches at 8 bases. CDR3 length equals 15 residues. Trimming took 2 bases from V and 8 from J; bases not matched to a gene: 5. CDR1 MGHDK and CDR2 SYGVNS come from the germline V gene. Variable domain in full (rest from reference TRBV25-1 and TRBJ1-6): EADIYQTPRYLVIGTGKKITLECSQTMGHDKMYWYQQDPGMELHLIHYSYGVNSTEKGDLSSESTVSRIRTEHFPLTLESARPSHTSQYLCASSERTGRDSPLHFGNGTRLTVT.

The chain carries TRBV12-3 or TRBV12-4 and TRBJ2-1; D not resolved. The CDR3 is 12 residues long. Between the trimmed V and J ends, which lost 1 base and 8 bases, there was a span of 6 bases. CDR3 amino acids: CASSLVLHEQFF. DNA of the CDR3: TGTGCCAGCAGTTTAGTACTGCATGAGCAGTTCTTC.

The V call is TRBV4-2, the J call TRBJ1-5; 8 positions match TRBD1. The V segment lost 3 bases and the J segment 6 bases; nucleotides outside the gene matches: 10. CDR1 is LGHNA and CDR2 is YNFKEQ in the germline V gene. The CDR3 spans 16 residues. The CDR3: CASSQGDRGKGQPQHF. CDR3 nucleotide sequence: TGTGCCAGCAGCCAGGGTGACAGGGGTAAGGGTCAGCCCCAGCATTTT.

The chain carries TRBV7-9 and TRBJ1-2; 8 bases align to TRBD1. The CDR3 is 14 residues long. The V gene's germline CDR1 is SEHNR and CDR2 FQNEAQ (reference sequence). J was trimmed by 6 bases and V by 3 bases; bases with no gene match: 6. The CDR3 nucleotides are TGTGCCAGCAGCTTTAGGGACAGGTCGAATGGCTACACCTTC. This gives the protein CASSFRDRSNGYTF. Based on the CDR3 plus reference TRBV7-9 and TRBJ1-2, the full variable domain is DTGVSQNPRHKITKRGQNVTFRCDPISEHNRLYWYRQTLGQGPEFLTYFQNEAQLEKSRLLSDRFSAERPKGSFSTLEIQRTEQGDSAMYLCASSFRDRSNGYTFGSGTRLTVV.

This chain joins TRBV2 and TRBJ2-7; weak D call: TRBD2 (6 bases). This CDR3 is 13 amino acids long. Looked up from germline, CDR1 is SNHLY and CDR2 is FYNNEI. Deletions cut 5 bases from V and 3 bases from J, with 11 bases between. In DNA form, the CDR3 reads TGTGCCAGCAGTCGGTCCGGGGGCTACGAGCAGTACGTC. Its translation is CASSRSGGYEQYV.

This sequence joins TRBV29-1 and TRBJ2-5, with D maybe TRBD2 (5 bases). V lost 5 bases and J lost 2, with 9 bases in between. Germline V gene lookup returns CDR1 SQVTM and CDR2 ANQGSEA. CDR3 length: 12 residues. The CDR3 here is CSVYSGQETQYF. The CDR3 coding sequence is TGCAGCGTTTATTCGGGACAAGAGACCCAGTACTTC.

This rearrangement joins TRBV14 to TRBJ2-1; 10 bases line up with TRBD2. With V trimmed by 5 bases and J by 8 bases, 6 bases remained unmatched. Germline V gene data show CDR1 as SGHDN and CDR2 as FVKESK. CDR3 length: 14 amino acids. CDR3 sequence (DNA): TGTGCCAGCAGCTTAAAAGCGGGAGGGCATGAGCAGTTCTTC. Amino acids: CASSLKAGGHEQFF.

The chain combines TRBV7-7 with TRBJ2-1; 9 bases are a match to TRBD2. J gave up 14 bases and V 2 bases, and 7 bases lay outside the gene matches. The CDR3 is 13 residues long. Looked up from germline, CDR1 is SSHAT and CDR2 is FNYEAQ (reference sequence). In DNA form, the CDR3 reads TGTGCCAGCAGCTTAACTCTAGCGGGGTTAAAGTTCTTC. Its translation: CASSLTLAGLKFF.

CDR3 residues: CSVAGTGGGTEAFF. CDR3 coding DNA: TGCAGCGTTGCGGGGACAGGGGGCGGCACTGAAGCTTTCTTT. The rearrangement joins TRBV29-1 to TRBJ1-1, with 12 bases fitting TRBD1. CDR3 size: 14 residues. V dropped 4 bases and J dropped 4; count of bases not matched to a gene: 4. Germline loops: CDR1 SQVTM, CDR2 ANQGSEA. The complete variable domain, with remaining parts taken from reference TRBV29-1 and TRBJ1-1, reads SAVISQKPSRDICQRGTSLTIQCQVDSQVTMMFWYRQQPGQSLTLIATANQGSEATYESGFVIDKFPISRPNLTFSTLTVSNMSPEDSSIYLCSVAGTGGGTEAFFGQGTRLTVV.